The 27 T cell receptor beta chains below all came from one sample that was sequenced in a study of identical twins (dated by TCRdb to 2016 to 2017). The library came from 5' RACE. TCRdb records Illumina HiSeq 2000 as the sequencer. TCRdb took the public reads, trimmed them with fastp at Q25, ran MiXCR for clone calling and kept in-frame beta chains. Rows are combined by CDR3 protein, so each entry shows the most common genes and DNA. A total of 450,000 or so distinct CDR3 sequences appear in this sample, 14% of them only once. Approximately 0.52% of the sample comes from the top ten. This sample also appeared in a second study, on yellow fever vaccine responses in identical twins.

The sample consisted of CD4+ T cells sorted from blood. These receptor sequences come from a woman aged 18-30 years in good health.

There are a few counts of this clonotype. The gene calls are TRBV28 and TRBJ1-2; D unclear. Between the trimmed V and J ends, which lost 6 bases and 5 bases, there was a span of 7 bases. CDR3 length: 11 residues. Germline assignment: CDR1 MDHEN and CDR2 SYDVKM. The CDR3 DNA follows: TGTGCCAGCAGCCAGAAGTATGGCTACACCTTC. This codes for CASSQKYGYTF.

This rearrangement joins TRBV3-1 to TRBJ1-2; 12 nucleotides align to TRBD1. Trimming removed 3 bases from V and 4 bases from J; junction bases left unmatched: 6. The germline CDR1 and CDR2 sequences are LGHDT and YNNKEL (reference sequence). The CDR3 covers 16 residues. CDR3 amino acids: CASSQGQGARSYGYTF. DNA for the CDR3: TGTGCCAGCAGCCAGGGACAGGGGGCGCGGAGCTATGGCTACACCTTC.

The chain has TRBV21-1 and TRBJ2-3; TRBD2 is taken as the D call from the table, unchecked against the DNA. TRBV21-1 is annotated as a pseudogene. This CDR3 is 19 amino acids long. The CDR3 DNA follows: TGTGCCAGCAGCAAAGACCGAGGGTGGCTAGCGGGAGGAACAGATACGCAGTATTTT. Translated, it gives CASSKDRGWLAGGTDTQYF.

The chain is built from TRBV21-1 and TRBJ2-1. TRBV21-1 is classified as a pseudogene. The CDR3 runs to 12 residues. This chain's CDR3 is CASGPENNEQFF. In DNA form, the CDR3 reads TGTGCCAGCGGTCCGGAAAACAATGAGCAGTTCTTC.

This clonotype was recorded many times. V usage is TRBV29-1 and J usage is TRBJ2-1, with 7 bases that match TRBD1. The CDR3 covers 11 residues. CDR1 is SQVTM, CDR2 ANQGSEA, per germline. With V trimmed by 7 bases and J by 12 bases, 9 bases remained unmatched. The CDR3 DNA is TGCAGCGGGCGAACAGGGGTAGGGCAGTTCTTC. Amino acid sequence: CSGRTGVGQFF.

This clonotype has a count of ten or more. V gene TRBV5-1 combines with J gene TRBJ2-7; TRBD1 is a possible D gene (6 bases). V lost 2 bases to trimming and J lost 0 bases, with 21 bases between them. Germline CDR1 SGHRS, CDR2 YFSETQ. This CDR3 has 18 amino acids. The CDR3 DNA follows: TGCGCCAGCAGCTTAAGACCCAGCAGCGTACAGGGCTCCTACGAGCAGTACTTC. Its translation is CASSLRPSSVQGSYEQYF.

This clonotype appeared many times. V and J are TRBV27 and TRBJ1-2; tentatively, D is TRBD1 (5 bases). The CDR3 runs to 15 residues. Trimming stripped 8 bases from V and 4 bases from J, with 20 bases between. Germline V gene lookup returns CDR1 MNHEY and CDR2 SMNVEV (reference sequence). CDR3 bases: TGTGCCAGCGGGGGATCCGGGCAAATAAGCTATGGCTACACCTTC. Its protein product is CASGGSGQISYGYTF.

V is TRBV18 and J is TRBJ1-1; D is unclear. The germline CDR1 and CDR2 sequences are KGHSH and LQKENI. V dropped 6 bases and J dropped 7 bases, with 12 bases sitting between them. The CDR3 is 12 amino acids. The CDR3 sequence: CASSPTEYEAFF. The CDR3 DNA reads as TGTGCCAGCTCTCCTACAGAATATGAAGCTTTCTTT. The entire variable domain, with the rest obtained from reference TRBV18 and TRBJ1-1, is as follows: NAGVMQNPRHLVRRRGQEARLRCSPMKGHSHVYWYRQLPEEGLKFMVYLQKENIIDESGMPKERFSAEFPKEGPSILRIQQVVRGDSAAYFCASSPTEYEAFFGQGTRLTVV.

The V and J genes are TRBV6-2 or TRBV6-3 and TRBJ2-7; D ambiguous. This CDR3 has 15 residues. The V end was cut by 5 bases, the J end by 1 base, with 15 bases between. CDR1 and CDR2 (germline): MNHEY, SVGEGT. CDR3 loop: CASSTRSGGSYEQYF. As DNA, the CDR3 is TGTGCCAGCAGTACCCGCTCGGGTGGTTCCTACGAGCAGTACTTC.

CDR3 nucleotides: TGTGCCAGCAGAGACTCCCGGGACAGGGGGAACATTCAGTACTTC. This gives the protein CASRDSRDRGNIQYF. The chain uses TRBV28 and TRBJ2-4, with 11 positions matching TRBD1. V shed 6 bases, J shed 7 bases, and the junction held 8 bases outside the gene matches. The CDR3 is made up of 15 amino acids. Germline V lookup: CDR1 MDHEN, CDR2 SYDVKM.

V gene TRBV3-1 combines with J gene TRBJ1-5; TRBD1 matches 7 bases. The ends lost 1 base at V and 4 bases at J; junction bases unmatched: 7. CDR3 length equals 16 residues. Germline lookup yields CDR1 LGHDT and CDR2 YNNKEL (reference sequence). In nucleotides, the CDR3 is TGTGCCAGCAGCCAAGGACAGACAGGGCTAAATCAGCCCCAGCATTTT. Its protein product is CASSQGQTGLNQPQHF.

This clonotype showed up just a few times. This chain uses TRBV27 with TRBJ2-5; no firm D call. This CDR3 comprises 13 residues. In germline, CDR1 is MNHEY, CDR2 SMNVEV (reference sequence). The germline V and J ends were trimmed by 6 bases and 5 bases, with 13 bases remaining between them. The CDR3 here is CASSLSGWETQYF. Written as DNA, the CDR3 is TGTGCCAGCAGCTTAAGTGGCTGGGAGACCCAGTACTTC.

In its sample, this clonotype was seen a few times. The V call is TRBV27, the J call TRBJ2-7; no firm D call. V dropped 4 bases and J dropped 1 base, with 11 bases sitting between them. CDR1 is MNHEY and CDR2 is SMNVEV in the germline V gene (reference sequence). The CDR3 spans 14 residues. CDR3 region: CASSSWTDSYEQYF. CDR3 coding DNA: TGTGCCAGCAGTTCCTGGACGGATTCCTACGAGCAGTACTTC.

The rearrangement uses TRBV18 and TRBJ2-7; 13 bases map to TRBD2. Trimming cost V 5 bases and J 2 bases; bases outside gene matches: 12. The germline gives CDR1 KGHSH, CDR2 LQKENI. The CDR3 is 18 residues long. CDR3 loop: CASSELGTSGIRAYEQYF. In nucleotides, the CDR3 is TGTGCCAGCTCAGAGTTGGGGACTAGCGGGATAAGAGCCTACGAGCAGTACTTC.

Written as DNA, the CDR3 is TGTGCCAGCAGTTACAGGGGCCTTAGCACAGATACGCAGTATTTT. This codes for CASSYRGLSTDTQYF. The chain employs TRBV6-5 and TRBJ2-3, with D perhaps TRBD1 (5 bases). CDR1 is MNHEY, CDR2 SVGAGI, per germline. The ends were cut back, 2 bases at V and 0 bases at J, with 9 bases in the middle. This CDR3 is 15 amino acids long.

This clonotype was detected many times. The chain is built from TRBV29-1 and TRBJ2-7; 7 nucleotides line up with TRBD1. V was clipped by 7 bases and J by 5 bases; unmatched bases: 8. The germline gives CDR1 SQVTM, CDR2 ANQGSEA. The CDR3 is 12 amino acids. The CDR3, as DNA: TGCAGCGGGGGCAGGGGGTCAAACGAGCAGTACTTC. It yields the protein CSGGRGSNEQYF.

This chain connects TRBV3-1 to TRBJ2-3; D unclear. Germline lookup yields CDR1 LGHDT and CDR2 YNNKEL (reference sequence). The V end was cut by 4 bases, the J end by 7 bases, with 18 bases between. The CDR3 has 15 residues. The CDR3 sequence: CASSRGGSHMNTQYF. In DNA form, the CDR3 reads TGTGCCAGCAGCCGAGGTGGGTCACACATGAATACGCAGTATTTT.

The chain is built from TRBV3-1 and TRBJ2-7; 10 bases match TRBD2. The CDR3 is made up of 15 amino acids. The germline V gene has CDR1 LGHDT and CDR2 YNNKEL (reference sequence). Trimming took 1 base from V and 4 from J; bases not matched to a gene: 4. CDR3 loop: CASSQATSGAYEQYF. The CDR3, as DNA: TGTGCCAGCAGCCAAGCTACTAGCGGGGCTTACGAGCAGTACTTC.

This clonotype was found a few times. The V and J genes are TRBV7-3 and TRBJ2-7, with 10 bases matching TRBD2. This CDR3 contains 16 residues. V was pared by 0 bases and J by 0 bases, with 2 bases of the junction left unmatched. From germline, CDR1 is SGHTA and CDR2 FQGTGA. The CDR3 DNA follows: TGTGCCAGCAGCTTAACTAGCGGGGGGAGCTCCTACGAGCAGTACTTC. Translating gives CASSLTSGGSSYEQYF.

The rearrangement joins TRBV28 to TRBJ2-7, with TRBD1 identical over 7 bases. V gave up 7 bases and J gave up 0 bases; unmatched junction bases: 6. CDR3 length: 14 amino acids. Germline CDR1 reads MDHEN; CDR2 reads SYDVKM. The CDR3: CASIPGGVSYEQYF. For the CDR3, the DNA is TGTGCCAGCATTCCAGGGGGTGTCTCCTACGAGCAGTACTTC.

This clonotype was observed many times. The chain employs TRBV29-1 and TRBJ2-1, with a tentative D call TRBD1 (5 bases). The CDR3 runs 13 residues. V lost 6 bases, J lost 2 bases, and 11 bases lay in between. Per the germline V gene, CDR1 is SQVTM and CDR2 is ANQGSEA. This chain's CDR3 is CSVTGDTYNEQFF. The CDR3 DNA reads as TGCAGCGTAACAGGTGATACCTACAATGAGCAGTTCTTC.

The gene calls are TRBV5-1 and TRBJ2-3; 13 nucleotides line up with TRBD2. V was pared by 3 bases and J by 0 bases, with 4 bases of the junction left unmatched. The CDR3 length is 17 residues. Germline loops: CDR1 SGHRS, CDR2 YFSETQ. The CDR3 loop reads CASSSWTSGGSTDTQYF. In nucleotides, the CDR3 is TGCGCCAGCAGCTCCTGGACTAGCGGGGGAAGCACAGATACGCAGTATTTT.

This clonotype was recorded a few times. One base away lies a much larger clone, so this may be a sequencing read error. The chain carries TRBV5-6 and TRBJ1-5; no definite D call. This CDR3 is 13 amino acids long. Trimming took 2 bases from V and 4 from J, leaving 7 bases between them. Per germline, CDR1 SGHDT and CDR2 YYEEEE. CDR3 in DNA: TGTGCCAGCAGCTTATGGGGTAATCAGCCCCAGCATTTT. As protein: CASSLWGNQPQHF.

This chain links TRBV3-1 with TRBJ2-5; D remains ambiguous. CDR3 length: 14 residues. In germline, CDR1 is LGHDT, CDR2 YNNKEL (reference sequence). Deletions cut 0 bases from V and 5 bases from J, with 10 bases between. DNA for the CDR3: TGTGCCAGCAGCCAAGATCTCAGTTCCGAGACCCAGTACTTC. Amino acid sequence: CASSQDLSSETQYF.

J is TRBJ2-1 and V is TRBV28; no firm D call. Looked up from germline, CDR1 is MDHEN and CDR2 is SYDVKM. Trimming removed 1 base at V and 5 bases at J, with 6 bases between. This CDR3 spans 13 amino acids. The CDR3 DNA reads TGTGCCAGCAGTTTATTCCCAGACAATGAGCAGTTCTTC. Its protein product is CASSLFPDNEQFF.

The chain is built from TRBV4-1 and TRBJ2-7; TRBD1 might be the D (6 bases). This CDR3 region has 15 residues. The V gene lost 6 bases and the J gene lost 1 base, with 16 bases spanning the gap. From germline, CDR1 is MGHRA and CDR2 YSYEKL. The CDR3 DNA sequence: TGCGCCAGCAGAGCCCAGGGGCAAAATTCCTACGAGCAGTACTTC. It yields the protein CASRAQGQNSYEQYF.

This clonotype was detected a few times. The chain links TRBV5-1 to TRBJ2-1, with D perhaps matching TRBD1 (5 bases). Trimming removed 0 bases from V and 4 bases from J, with 11 bases in between. Germline CDR1 reads SGHRS; CDR2 reads YFSETQ. This CDR3 is 15 amino acids long. CDR3 coding DNA: TGCGCCAGCAGCTTGGAAGGGGCGAAATACAATGAGCAGTTCTTC. As protein: CASSLEGAKYNEQFF.